This entry concerns a single TCR beta chain. Its antigen is not yet known. The CDR3 sequence holds 13 residues, the cysteine and phenylalanine included. No DNA sequence is on record. Based on the germline V gene, the CDR1 and CDR2 sequences are KGHDR and SFDVKD. Library preparation was by 5' RACE. For each TCR library, 3,500 to 4,000 ng of total RNA was used. For each sample, cDNA synthesis was carried out in eight separate reactions using SMARTScribe reverse transcriptase. During cDNA synthesis, template switching was used to introduce unique molecular identifiers that contained a 6-nucleotide sample barcode. TCRalpha and TCRbeta cDNA was amplified by two nested PCRs of 16 and 9 cycles, with bead purification after each PCR. Before amplification, the cDNA was treated with uracil DNA-glycosylase and purified using the QIAquick PCR purification kit. The second PCR was the step at which Illumina TruSeq-compatible adapters and sample-specific barcodes were added. TapeStation and Qubit were used to check library quality and concentration, and about 5.2 ng of each library went into the pool. Sequencing of pooled libraries was carried out on an Illumina HiSeq2500 single-index Rapid Run using 2 x 100 bp reads and custom sequencing primers. The original pipeline was this. UMI-based consensus assembly with MiGEC version 1.2.6 was used to correct PCR and sequencing errors. MiXCR version 2.1.1 was used to carry out V(D)J alignment, clonotype assembly and CDR3 extraction. Normalisation of gene usage, clonotype sharing and MAIT/NKT TCR abundance was achieved by analysing the top 1000, 10 000 and 20 000 clonotypes per sample. After downsampling to 27 000 UMIs, diversity was calculated as the inverse Simpson index using the vegan R package. Statistical testing used paired Mann-Whitney U tests on the discordant twin pairs and applied Benjamini-Hochberg correction for multiple testing. The reads, reprocessed by TCRdb, yield one row per CDR3 protein sequence and no DNA. None of the V and J calls come from the authors' own analysis; TCRdb made them. This sample's table contains some 330,000 distinct CDR3 sequences. The ten biggest clones cover more than 4.5% of the sample.

The sample originates from a study of monozygotic twins with inflammatory bowel disease (dated by TCRdb to the late 2010s). For the wider study: The complete study included approximately 28 monozygotic twin pairs: 19 IBD-discordant Danish pairs and nine German pairs, of which four were IBD-concordant and five were IBD-discordant. The search for disease-associated traits relied mainly on comparing IBD patients with their genetically identical healthy co-twins within discordant pairs. Each individual had, on average, about 151 000 unique TCRalpha sequences and 181 000 unique TCRbeta sequences available for analysis. General study outcomes and caveats: IBD patients shared fewer clonotypes with other individuals than healthy twins did, most markedly in patients showing signs of disease activity. IBD patients had lower TCRbeta repertoire diversity, measured by the inverse Simpson index, than their healthy co-twins. Concordant and discordant twins showed no difference in repertoire similarity, possibly because of limited statistical power. The results gave no support for a single strong signal or clonotype linked to IBD. Because patients received different immunosuppressive treatments, the repertoires may have picked up extra background noise and variability between individuals. The analysis was unable to tell apart different T cell subtypes.

From each donor, a roughly 2.5 ml peripheral blood sample was collected into PAXgene tubes and stored at -80 degrees C. Without any T cell sorting, total RNA was extracted from whole blood using the PAXgene blood miRNA kit on an automated QIAcube. Deep TCRalpha and TCRbeta repertoire profiling with unique molecular barcoding was performed on peripheral blood of monozygotic twin pairs concordant or discordant for inflammatory bowel disease. For every twin pair, smoking habits were documented, and each individual was categorised as a current, former or never smoker. The sequenced sample was blood. The clonotype originates from a human donor with ulcerative colitis or Crohn's disease, or a healthy co-twin of an affected twin (not recorded which). The receptor chain draws on TRBV24-1 and TRBJ2-7; TCRdb's D gene call, TRBD2, goes unchecked for lack of DNA. The CDR3 sequence is CATSDTLLGEQYF.